The next 8 T cell receptor beta chains were all read from a single sample in a study of blood T cell repertoires in COVID-19 (dated by TCRdb to the early 2020s). The protocol used for the library was the immunoSEQ multiplex PCR assay. TCRdb mirrors the immuneACCESS table, restricted to in-frame sequences. Some clones are absent from its copies; in checked studies, under half trace to an unresolved V gene, and the reason for the others is unknown. This sample lists 55,000 to 75,000 clones; under 90% were detected once. The ten largest clones take up 3.2% of the sample. The sample consisted of peripheral blood. The receptors stem from a middle-aged man with active COVID-19.

This clone has just a few counts. The chain's CDR3 is CASSQVEGQETQYF. CDR3 coding DNA: TGTGCCAGCAGCCAAGTAGAGGGACAAGAGACCCAGTACTTC. The chain is built from TRBV3-1 (or the pseudogene TRBV3-2) and TRBJ2-5; D is perhaps TRBD2 (5 bases). The germline V and J ends were trimmed by 1 base and 2 bases, with 8 bases remaining between them. The CDR3 is 14 amino acids. Germline-derived CDR1 and CDR2 are LGHDT and YNNKEL (reference sequence).

The chain is built from TRBV9 and TRBJ1-2, with D possibly TRBD1 on 6 matching bases. Trimming removed 4 bases at V and 7 bases at J, with 11 bases between. CDR1 and CDR2 from the germline V gene are SGDLS and YYNGEE. The CDR3 runs 12 residues. CDR3 coding DNA: TGTGCCAGCAGCACACGGGACACTGGCTACACCTTC. It is translated as CASSTRDTGYTF.

V is TRBV2 and J is TRBJ2-3; D perhaps matches TRBD1 (6 bases). The CDR3 contains 15 residues. Germline V lookup: CDR1 SNHLY, CDR2 FYNNEI. V was shortened by 6 bases and J by 1 base, with 14 bases between the two germline ends. Written as DNA, the CDR3 is TGTGCCAGCAGGCCCCGGGACACCCGCACAGATACGCAGTATTTT. Its protein is CASRPRDTRTDTQYF. Drawing the rest from reference TRBV2 and TRBJ2-3, the complete variable domain is EPEVTQTPSHQVTQMGQEVILRCVPISNHLYFYWYRQILGQKVEFLVSFYNNEISEKSEIFDDQFSVERPDGSNFTLKIRSTKLEDSAMYFCASRPRDTRTDTQYFGPGTRLTVL.

The chain uses TRBV29-1 and TRBJ1-2; a possible D gene is TRBD1 (6 bases). This CDR3 is 14 amino acids long. Trimming left V 5 bases short and J 4 bases short, with 17 bases between. CDR1 SQVTM and CDR2 ANQGSEA come from the germline V gene. The CDR3 sequence is CSVITGFPSYGYTF. The CDR3 region has the DNA TGCAGCGTTATAACAGGGTTCCCCTCCTATGGCTACACCTTC.

This clone occurred once. The rearrangement joins TRBV4-1 to TRBJ1-3; 8 nucleotides match TRBD1. The CDR3 has 17 amino acids. Germline V gives CDR1 MGHRA, CDR2 YSYEKL. V was clipped by 0 bases and J by 4 bases; unmatched bases: 8. CDR3 region: CASSQDGGRGLGNTIYF. CDR3 DNA: TGCGCCAGCAGCCAAGACGGTGGCAGGGGGCTAGGAAACACCATATATTTT.

This sequence joins TRBV7-2 and TRBJ2-5; no reliable D call. CDR3 length: 16 amino acids. Trimming pared 3 bases from V and 0 bases from J, leaving 14 bases between. CDR1 and CDR2 from the germline V gene are SGHTA and FQGNSA. The DNA for the CDR3 is TGTGCCAGCAGCTTCCTCCTAGGCGCGTACCAAGAGACCCAGTACTTC. Translated: CASSFLLGAYQETQYF.

Here the CDR3 DNA reads TGTGCCAGCAGTGAACCAGGGGCTGGTAATGAAAAACTGTTTTTT. Its translation is CASSEPGAGNEKLFF. This chain joins TRBV25-1 and TRBJ1-4; possibly TRBD1 for D (6 bases). The CDR3 has 15 amino acids. Trimming stripped 2 bases from V and 4 bases from J, with 11 bases between. Germline V gene sequence: CDR1 MGHDK, CDR2 SYGVNS.

The chain recombines TRBV10-2 with TRBJ2-1; 11 bases fit TRBD2. This CDR3 contains 17 residues. CDR1 is WSHSY, CDR2 SAAADI, per germline. V shed 6 bases, J shed 7 bases, and the junction held 14 bases outside the gene matches. The CDR3 is CASSPILAGGLGNEQFF. In nucleotides, the CDR3 is TGCGCCAGCAGCCCTATATTAGCGGGGGGGCTTGGGAATGAGCAGTTCTTC.